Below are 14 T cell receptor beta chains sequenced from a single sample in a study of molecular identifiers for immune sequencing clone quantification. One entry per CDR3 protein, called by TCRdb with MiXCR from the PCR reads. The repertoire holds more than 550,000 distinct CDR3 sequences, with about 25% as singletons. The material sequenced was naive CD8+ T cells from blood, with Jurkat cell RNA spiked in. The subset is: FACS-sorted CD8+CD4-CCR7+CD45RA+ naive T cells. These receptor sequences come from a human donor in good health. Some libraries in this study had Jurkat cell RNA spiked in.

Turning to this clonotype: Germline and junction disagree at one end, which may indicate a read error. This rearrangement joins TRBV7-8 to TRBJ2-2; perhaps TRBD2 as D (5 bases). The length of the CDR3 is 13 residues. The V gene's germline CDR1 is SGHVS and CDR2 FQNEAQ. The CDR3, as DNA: TGTGCCAGCAGCTTACTTAACACCGGGGAGCTGGTTTTT. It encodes CASSLLNTGELVF.

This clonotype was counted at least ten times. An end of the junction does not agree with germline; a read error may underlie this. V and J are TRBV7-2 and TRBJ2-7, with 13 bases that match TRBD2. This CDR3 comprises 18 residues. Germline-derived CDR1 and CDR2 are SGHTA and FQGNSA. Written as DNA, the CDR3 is TGTGCCAGCACCTTAAGATCCTCGCCGGGACTAGCGGGACTTCTGCAGTACTTC. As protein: CASTLRSSPGLAGLLQYF. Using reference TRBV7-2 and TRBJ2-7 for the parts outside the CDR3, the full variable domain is GAGVSQSPSNKVTEKGKDVELRCDPISGHTALYWYRQSLGQGLEFLIYFQGNSAPDKSGLPSDRFSAERTGGSVSTLTIQRTQQEDSAVYLCASTLRSSPGLAGLLQYFGPGTRLTVT.

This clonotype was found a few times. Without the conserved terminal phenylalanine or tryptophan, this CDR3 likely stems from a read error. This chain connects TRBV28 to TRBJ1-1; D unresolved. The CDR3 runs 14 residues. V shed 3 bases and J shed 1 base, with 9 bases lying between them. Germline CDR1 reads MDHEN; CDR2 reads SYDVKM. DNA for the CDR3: TGTGCCAGCAGTTTTGGGCAGAGGAACACTGAAGCTTTCTAT. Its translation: CASSFGQRNTEAFY.

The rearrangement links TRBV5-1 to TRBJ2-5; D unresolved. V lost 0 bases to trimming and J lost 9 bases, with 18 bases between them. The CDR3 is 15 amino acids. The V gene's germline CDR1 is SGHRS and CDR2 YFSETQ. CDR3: CASSLVEARQAPQYF. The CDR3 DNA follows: TGCGCCAGCAGCTTGGTAGAGGCAAGGCAAGCGCCCCAGTACTTC.

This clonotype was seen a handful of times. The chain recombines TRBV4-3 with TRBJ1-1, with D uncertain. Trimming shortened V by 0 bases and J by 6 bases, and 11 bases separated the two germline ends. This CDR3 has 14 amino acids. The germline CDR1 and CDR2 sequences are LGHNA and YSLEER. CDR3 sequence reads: CASSQDRGWAEAFF. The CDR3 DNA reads TGCGCCAGCAGCCAAGATCGTGGTTGGGCTGAAGCTTTCTTT.

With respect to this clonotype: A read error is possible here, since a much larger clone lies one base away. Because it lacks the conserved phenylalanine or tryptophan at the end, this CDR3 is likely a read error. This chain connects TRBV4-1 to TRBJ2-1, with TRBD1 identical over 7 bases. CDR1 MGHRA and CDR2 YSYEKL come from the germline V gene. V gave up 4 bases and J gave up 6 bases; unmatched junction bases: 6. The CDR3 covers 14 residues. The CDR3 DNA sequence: TGCGCCAGCAGCCTTAAGACAGGGCCCAATGAGCAGTTCCTC. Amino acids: CASSLKTGPNEQFL.

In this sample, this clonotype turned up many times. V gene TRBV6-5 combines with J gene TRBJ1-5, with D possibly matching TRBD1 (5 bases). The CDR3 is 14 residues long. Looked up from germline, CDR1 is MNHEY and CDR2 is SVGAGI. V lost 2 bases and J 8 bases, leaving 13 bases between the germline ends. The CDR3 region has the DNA TGTGCCAGCAGTTACGTTGTTGGGGGGGAGCCCCAGCATTTT. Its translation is CASSYVVGGEPQHF.

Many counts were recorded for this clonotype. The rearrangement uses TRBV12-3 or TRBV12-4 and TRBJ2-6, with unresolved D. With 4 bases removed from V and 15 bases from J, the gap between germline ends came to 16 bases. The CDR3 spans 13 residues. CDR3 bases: TGTGCCAGCAGTTCTAGGACGGCATATAGCCTGACTTTC. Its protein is CASSSRTAYSLTF.

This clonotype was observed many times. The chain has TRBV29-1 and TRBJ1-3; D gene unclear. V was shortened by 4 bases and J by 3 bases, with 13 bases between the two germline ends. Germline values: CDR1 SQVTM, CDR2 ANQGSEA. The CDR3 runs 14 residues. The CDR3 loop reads CSVAAAGHGNTIYF. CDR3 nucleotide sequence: TGCAGCGTTGCCGCCGCGGGCCATGGAAACACCATATATTTT. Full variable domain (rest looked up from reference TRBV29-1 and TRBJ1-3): SAVISQKPSRDICQRGTSLTIQCQVDSQVTMMFWYRQQPGQSLTLIATANQGSEATYESGFVIDKFPISRPNLTFSTLTVSNMSPEDSSIYLCSVAAAGHGNTIYFGEGSWLTVV.

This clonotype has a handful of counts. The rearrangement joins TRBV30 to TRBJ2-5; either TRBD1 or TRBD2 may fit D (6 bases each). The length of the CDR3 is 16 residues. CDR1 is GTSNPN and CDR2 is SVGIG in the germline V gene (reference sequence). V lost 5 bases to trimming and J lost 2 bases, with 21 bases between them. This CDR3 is CAWSWGAQLIQETQYF. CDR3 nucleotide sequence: TGTGCCTGGTCTTGGGGGGCCCAACTGATACAAGAGACCCAGTACTTC. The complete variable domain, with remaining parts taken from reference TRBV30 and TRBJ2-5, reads SQTIHQWPATLVQPVGSPLSLECTVEGTSNPNLYWYRQAAGRGLQLLFYSVGIGQISSEVPQNLSASRPQDRQFILSSKKLLLSDSGFYLCAWSWGAQLIQETQYFGPGTRLLVL.

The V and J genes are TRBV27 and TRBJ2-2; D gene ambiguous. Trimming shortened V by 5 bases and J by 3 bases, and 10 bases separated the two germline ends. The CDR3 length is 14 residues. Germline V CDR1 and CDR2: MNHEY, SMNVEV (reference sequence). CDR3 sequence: CASSHGPDTGELFF. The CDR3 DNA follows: TGTGCCAGCAGTCACGGACCTGACACCGGGGAGCTGTTTTTT.

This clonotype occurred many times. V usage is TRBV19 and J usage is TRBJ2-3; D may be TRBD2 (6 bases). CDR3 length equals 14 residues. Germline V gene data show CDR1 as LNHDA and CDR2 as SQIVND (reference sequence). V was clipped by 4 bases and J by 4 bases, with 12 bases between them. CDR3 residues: CASSNGGRPDTQYF. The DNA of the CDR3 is TGTGCCAGTAGTAACGGAGGGAGGCCAGATACGCAGTATTTT.

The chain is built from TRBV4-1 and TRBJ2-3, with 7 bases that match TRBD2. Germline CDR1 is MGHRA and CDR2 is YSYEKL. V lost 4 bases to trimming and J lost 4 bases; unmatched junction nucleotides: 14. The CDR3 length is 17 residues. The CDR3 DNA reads TGCGCCAGCAGCCGCATCGATAGAGCGGGGAACCCAGATACGCAGTATTTT. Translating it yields CASSRIDRAGNPDTQYF.

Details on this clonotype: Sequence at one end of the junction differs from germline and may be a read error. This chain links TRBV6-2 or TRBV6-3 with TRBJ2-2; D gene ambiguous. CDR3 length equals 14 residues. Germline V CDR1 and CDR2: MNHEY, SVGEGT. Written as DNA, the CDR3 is TGTGCCAGCGGTTACGGTCAGAACACCGGGGAGCTGTTTTTT. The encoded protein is CASGYGQNTGELFF.